The 21 T cell receptor beta chains given below trace back to one sample, sequenced in a study of blood T cell repertoires in COVID-19 (dated by TCRdb to between 2020 and 2021). Libraries came from the immunoSEQ multiplex PCR assay. In its TCRdb copy, this immuneACCESS table keeps in-frame sequences only and misses some clones. Where compared with another copy, unresolved V genes explain less than half of these, and the others have no known cause. The sample table records roughly 350,000 clones; 87% of these occur just once. Over 6% of the sample goes to the ten largest clones. Sequencing was carried out using peripheral blood. Receptors originate from a woman in her forties or fifties with COVID-19, enrolled during active disease.

J is TRBJ2-5 and V is TRBV24-1; D possibly corresponds to TRBD1 (5 bases). Germline V lookup: CDR1 KGHDR, CDR2 SFDVKD. The CDR3 runs 15 residues. The V gene lost 5 bases and the J gene lost 4 bases, with 16 bases spanning the gap. The CDR3 spells CATSAYPQGGETQYF. The CDR3, as DNA: TGTGCCACCAGTGCGTACCCCCAGGGTGGAGAGACCCAGTACTTC.

V and J are TRBV16 and TRBJ2-1, with a weak D call TRBD2 (7 bases). This CDR3 region has 17 residues. CDR1 is KGHSY and CDR2 is FQNENV in the germline V gene. V shed 4 bases and J shed 2 bases, with 18 bases lying between them. The CDR3: CASSRPRGANTYNEQFF. CDR3 sequence (DNA): TGTGCCAGCAGCCGTCCCCGGGGGGCAAACACCTACAATGAGCAGTTCTTC.

CDR3 sequence reads: CASSRNHGSTDTQYF. The CDR3 DNA reads as TGTGCCAGCAGCCGAAATCACGGGAGTACAGATACGCAGTATTTT. This chain joins TRBV11-2 and TRBJ2-3, with D tentatively TRBD2 (6 bases). This CDR3 contains 15 residues. Germline CDR1 reads SGHAT; CDR2 reads FQNNGV. V lost 5 bases to trimming and J lost 3 bases, with 15 bases between them.

This clone was seen just once. This chain joins TRBV7-9 and TRBJ2-2, with D uncertain. Germline V lookup: CDR1 SEHNR, CDR2 FQNEAQ (reference sequence). V dropped 7 bases and J dropped 3 bases, with 15 bases sitting between them. The CDR3 spans 15 residues. This CDR3 reads CASTDTKHYTGELFF. In DNA, the CDR3 is TGTGCCAGCACCGATACTAAACACTACACCGGGGAGCTGTTTTTT.

This chain connects TRBV6-5 to TRBJ2-1; 14 bases fit TRBD2. This CDR3 is built from 14 residues. Germline V gene data show CDR1 as MNHEY and CDR2 as SVGAGI. V was pared by 6 bases and J by 13 bases, with 8 bases of the junction left unmatched. The CDR3 loop is CASSAGTSGSSQFF. DNA for the CDR3: TGTGCCAGCAGCGCCGGGACTAGCGGGAGTAGCCAGTTCTTC.

This sequence joins TRBV24-1 and TRBJ1-5, with 9 bases that match TRBD1. Germline V CDR1 and CDR2: KGHDR, SFDVKD. The CDR3 runs to 14 residues. Germline trimming cut 3 bases from V and 7 bases from J; bases unmatched to any gene: 3. CDR3 DNA sequence: TGTGCCACCAGTGATGGGACAGGGTGGCAGCCCCAGCATTTT. This encodes CATSDGTGWQPQHF.

The chain couples TRBV5-1 to TRBJ2-7, with D hard to call. The CDR3 has 14 residues. Trimming left V 7 bases short and J 2 bases short, with 16 bases between. The germline V gene encodes CDR1 SGHRS and CDR2 YFSETQ. The CDR3 is CASAPARVPYEQYF. Written as DNA, the CDR3 is TGCGCCAGCGCGCCTGCCCGGGTACCCTACGAGCAGTACTTC.

V gene TRBV2 combines with J gene TRBJ1-5; 8 bases agree with TRBD1. V lost 3 bases, J lost 6 bases, and 10 bases stayed unmatched. CDR1 is SNHLY and CDR2 is FYNNEI in the germline V gene. The CDR3 is 16 residues long. The CDR3 region is CASSEWAGGKGQPQHF. The DNA for the CDR3 is TGTGCCAGCAGTGAGTGGGCAGGGGGCAAGGGTCAGCCCCAGCATTTT.

This sequence joins TRBV29-1 and TRBJ1-5; D unresolved. The CDR3 sequence is 12 residues long. CDR1 is SQVTM, CDR2 ANQGSEA, per germline. Trimming took 4 bases from V and 3 from J, leaving 7 bases between them. Here the CDR3 DNA reads TGCAGCGTTGCAGTTAACAATCAGCCCCAGCATTTT. As protein: CSVAVNNQPQHF.

Here the CDR3 DNA reads TGTGCCAGCAGCCACCCACTAGCGGGAGACTCCTACGAGCAGTACTTC. As protein: CASSHPLAGDSYEQYF. The V gene is TRBV3-1 (or the pseudogene TRBV3-2), the J gene TRBJ2-7; 11 nucleotides agree with TRBD2. The V segment lost 3 bases and the J segment 0 bases; nucleotides outside the gene matches: 4. The CDR3 spans 16 residues. From germline, CDR1 is LGHDT and CDR2 YNNKEL (reference sequence).

The V gene is TRBV3-1 (or the pseudogene TRBV3-2), the J gene TRBJ2-1, with a possible D match to TRBD2 (5 bases). Trimming removed 1 base at V and 9 bases at J, with 16 bases between. In germline, CDR1 is LGHDT, CDR2 YNNKEL (reference sequence). CDR3 size: 15 residues. The CDR3 nucleotides read TGTGCCAGCAGCCAAGGACTACCTAAATCGGGTGAGCAGTTCTTC. Residues: CASSQGLPKSGEQFF.

The gene calls are TRBV24-1 and TRBJ2-3, with TRBD2 identical over 11 bases. V lost 1 base and J lost 7; bases outside the gene matches: 6. This CDR3 region has 16 residues. The germline gives CDR1 KGHDR, CDR2 SFDVKD. This CDR3 is CATSDFGTSGRNTQYF. CDR3 sequence (DNA): TGTGCCACCAGTGATTTTGGAACTAGCGGGAGAAATACGCAGTATTTT.

The V call is TRBV6-5, the J call TRBJ2-7; TRBD2 is a possible D gene (5 bases). The V and J ends lost 5 bases and 2 bases respectively, with 16 bases between them. The CDR3 loop spans 15 amino acids. CDR1 is MNHEY and CDR2 is SVGAGI in the germline V gene. The CDR3 region has the DNA TGTGCCAGCAGTACGGCAGGCCGGAGGCCCTACGAGCAGTACTTC. Translation gives CASSTAGRRPYEQYF.

This rearrangement joins TRBV11-3 to TRBJ2-7; TRBD2 matches 7 bases. CDR3 length: 14 residues. Germline values: CDR1 SGHNT, CDR2 YENEEA. Trimming took 10 bases from V and 3 from J; bases not matched to a gene: 12. The CDR3 DNA reads TGTGCCACCTCCGGGGGGTCTGGCGGCTACGAGCAGTACTTC. This gives the protein CATSGGSGGYEQYF.

For the CDR3, the DNA is TGTGCCAGCAGCTTTAGCGGGATGGGAACCGGGGAGCTGTTTTTT. Its translation is CASSFSGMGTGELFF. V gene TRBV7-2 combines with J gene TRBJ2-2, with TRBD2 identical over 8 bases. This CDR3 is built from 15 residues. The trim removed 3 bases at V and 5 bases at J, leaving 5 bases unmatched. From germline, CDR1 is SGHTA and CDR2 FQGNSA.

This clone was detected a few times. The J gene is TRBJ1-1, the V gene TRBV30; weak D call: TRBD1 (6 bases). Trimming took 4 bases from V and 11 from J, leaving 14 bases between them. The germline V gene encodes CDR1 GTSNPN and CDR2 SVGIG (reference sequence). The length of the CDR3 is 11 residues. The CDR3 reads CAWTHTGFAFF. The CDR3 bases are TGTGCCTGGACCCATACAGGGTTCGCTTTCTTT.

The chain couples TRBV27 to TRBJ2-3; the D is unclear. V lost 6 bases and J 1 base, leaving 17 bases between the germline ends. This CDR3 contains 16 residues. Germline-derived CDR1 and CDR2 are MNHEY and SMNVEV (reference sequence). For the CDR3, the DNA is TGTGCCAGCAGCCCACTCAAACTTGCTGGCACAGATACGCAGTATTTT. This gives the protein CASSPLKLAGTDTQYF.

The genes are TRBV18 and TRBJ1-1; 8 bases are shared with TRBD1. Germline V gene lookup returns CDR1 KGHSH and CDR2 LQKENI. This CDR3 is built from 15 residues. The trim removed 2 bases at V and 5 bases at J, leaving 7 bases unmatched. CDR3 DNA: TGTGCCAGCTCACCAAGGCGGACAGGGCCGACTGAAGCTTTCTTT. This gives the protein CASSPRRTGPTEAFF.

This clone has more than one count but fewer than ten. The V call is TRBV5-1, the J call TRBJ2-3; D not resolved. There are 15 residues in the CDR3. Trimming cost V 3 bases and J 2 bases, with 13 bases left between them. CDR1 is SGHRS, CDR2 YFSETQ, per germline. The CDR3 reads CASSSSGFHTDTQYF. CDR3 nucleotides: TGCGCCAGCAGCTCCTCCGGGTTCCACACAGATACGCAGTATTTT. The full variable domain, rest sourced from reference TRBV5-1 and TRBJ2-3, is KAGVTQTPRYLIKTRGQQVTLSCSPISGHRSVSWYQQTPGQGLQFLFEYFSETQRNKGNFPGRFSGRQFSNSRSEMNVSTLELGDSALYLCASSSSGFHTDTQYFGPGTRLTVL.

The J gene is TRBJ2-1, the V gene TRBV7-9, with 7 bases lining up with TRBD2. The J segment lost 2 bases and the V segment lost 5 bases, leaving 6 bases of the junction unmatched. The CDR3 extends over 15 amino acids. The germline CDR1 and CDR2 sequences are SEHNR and FQNEAQ (reference sequence). CDR3 nucleotides: TGTGCCAGCAGCCGAGCGGGATTCGCCTACAATGAGCAGTTCTTC. Encoded protein: CASSRAGFAYNEQFF.

The J gene is TRBJ2-1, the V gene TRBV6-2 or TRBV6-3; 12 bases are a match to TRBD2. CDR1 and CDR2 (germline): MNHEY, SVGEGT. The CDR3 is 15 amino acids. Germline trimming cut 2 bases from V and 5 bases from J; bases unmatched to any gene: 1. CDR3 sequence reads: CASSYLAGGHNEQFF. CDR3 bases: TGTGCCAGCAGTTACCTAGCGGGAGGGCACAATGAGCAGTTCTTC.